The source of this T cell receptor (beta chain) is a study of blood T cells in healthy people across ages. Whole-study results and caveats: The long-lived group displayed more naive CD4+ cells, plus higher diversity, than the aged donors did. Diversity figures based on one million T cells were deemed too low.

For the second PCR, which ran for roughly 6 to 12 cycles, a sample-barcoded 5' primer and a J-beta primer mix were used. Paired-end reads containing CDR3 totaled no fewer than 3 million for each sample. TCRdb independently ran MiXCR on the 5' RACE reads; one entry per CDR3 protein. Of approximately 2,000,000 distinct CDR3 sequences in the sample, about two fifths are singletons; the top ten hold 20% to 25%. With regard to this clonotype: Its target is unknown.

The sequenced sample was blood. The source of this sequence is a human donor in good health.

The DNA for the CDR3 is TGCAGTGCTAGACGGACAGCTTCTGGAAACACCATATATTTT. It is translated as CSARRTASGNTIYF. The J gene is TRBJ1-3, the V gene TRBV20-1; TRBD1 is a possible D gene (6 bases). The CDR3 consists of 14 residues. V was clipped by 2 bases and J by 1 base, with 9 bases between them. CDR1 is DFQATT and CDR2 is SNEGSKA in the germline V gene (reference sequence).